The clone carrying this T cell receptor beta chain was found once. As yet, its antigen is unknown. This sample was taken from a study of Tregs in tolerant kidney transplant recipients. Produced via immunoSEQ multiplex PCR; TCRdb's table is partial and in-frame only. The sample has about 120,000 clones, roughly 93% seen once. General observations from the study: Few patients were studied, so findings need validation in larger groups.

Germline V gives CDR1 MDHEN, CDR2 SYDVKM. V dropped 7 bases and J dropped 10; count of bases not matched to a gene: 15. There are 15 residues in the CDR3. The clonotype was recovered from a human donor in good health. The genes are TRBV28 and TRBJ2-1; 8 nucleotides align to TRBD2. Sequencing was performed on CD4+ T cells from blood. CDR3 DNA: TGTGCCAGCAAAACCCCACGGGGGGGTTTCGAGGAGCAGTTCTTC. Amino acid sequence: CASKTPRGGFEEQFF.